Below, 9 T cell receptor beta chains from the same sample are listed, as sequenced in a study of CD8 T cells in Susac syndrome. Random hexamers were used to reverse transcribe an amount of 0.5 to 1 ug RNA. TCRdb re-called the immunoSEQ multiplex PCR reads through MiXCR, storing one row per CDR3 protein. Here the sample spans roughly 88,000 distinct CDR3 sequences, about 96% being singletons. The sequenced sample was CD8+ T cells from PBMCs. The receptor set was obtained from a human donor with Susac syndrome.

This clonotype was observed a single time. V is TRBV4-3 and J is TRBJ2-1; possible D gene TRBD2, 6 bases. The CDR3 length is 18 residues. The V end lost 0 bases, the J end lost 0 bases, and 15 bases lay between the germline ends. Germline CDR1 reads LGHNA; CDR2 reads YSLEER. CDR3 residues: CASSQDIGRGSSYNEQFF. The CDR3 bases are TGCGCCAGCAGCCAAGATATCGGCCGGGGGAGCTCCTACAATGAGCAGTTCTTC.

This chain uses TRBV9 with TRBJ2-5; D not certain. Germline V gene lookup returns CDR1 SGDLS and CDR2 YYNGEE. The CDR3 is 14 amino acids. Between the trimmed V and J ends, which lost 3 bases and 0 bases, there was a span of 9 bases. CDR3 sequence (DNA): TGTGCCAGCAGCGCCCGGACGGACCAAGAGACCCAGTACTTC. As protein: CASSARTDQETQYF.

The chain carries TRBV11-2 and TRBJ2-1, with 10 positions matching TRBD1. The CDR3 is 11 residues long. The germline V gene has CDR1 SGHAT and CDR2 FQNNGV. Trimming at V came to 5 bases and at J to 14 bases, leaving 3 bases not matched to a gene. The CDR3 nucleotides read TGTGCCAGCAGCACCGGGACAGGGGAGTTCTTC. Protein sequence: CASSTGTGEFF.

The V gene is TRBV7-8, the J gene TRBJ2-1, with 9 bases that match TRBD2. The V gene's germline CDR1 is SGHVS and CDR2 FQNEAQ. V was pared by 5 bases and J by 7 bases, with 6 bases of the junction left unmatched. This CDR3 has 14 residues. The CDR3 DNA is TGTGCCAGCAGCGAGGGACTAGCTGGAAATGAGCAGTTCTTC. The encoded protein is CASSEGLAGNEQFF.

V gene TRBV7-9 combines with J gene TRBJ2-6; D unclear. The germline V gene has CDR1 SEHNR and CDR2 FQNEAQ (reference sequence). Deletions cut 2 bases from V and 0 bases from J, with 5 bases between. The CDR3 contains 15 residues. The CDR3 sequence is CASSLFDSGANVLTF. In nucleotides, the CDR3 is TGTGCCAGCAGCTTATTCGACTCTGGGGCCAACGTCCTGACTTTC.

The chain joins TRBV16 to TRBJ2-7, with D unresolved. The CDR3 loop spans 12 amino acids. Between the trimmed V and J ends, which lost 0 bases and 7 bases, there was a span of 7 bases. From germline, CDR1 is KGHSY and CDR2 FQNENV. CDR3 sequence (DNA): TGTGCCAGCAGCCAATCCCTCAGGGAGCAGTACGTC. Protein sequence: CASSQSLREQYV.

This sequence joins TRBV27 and TRBJ2-7; D is unclear. Germline loops: CDR1 MNHEY, CDR2 SMNVEV (reference sequence). The CDR3 is made up of 15 amino acids. With 3 bases removed from V and 3 bases from J, the gap between germline ends came to 15 bases. The CDR3 DNA is TGTGCCAGCAGTTTGGACGGGCTAAACAGCTACGAGCAGTACTTC. It encodes CASSLDGLNSYEQYF.

The rearrangement joins TRBV29-1 to TRBJ2-1; 9 bases are a match to TRBD2. V shed 1 base, J shed 0 bases, and the junction held 4 bases outside the gene matches. The germline gives CDR1 SQVTM, CDR2 ANQGSEA. This CDR3 contains 16 residues. The CDR3 reads CSVEGVSGSSYNEQFF. CDR3 bases: TGCAGCGTTGAAGGGGTTAGCGGGAGCTCCTACAATGAGCAGTTCTTC.

The chain carries TRBV7-2 and TRBJ2-5, with TRBD2 identical over 16 bases. CDR3 length equals 17 residues. Unmatched junction bases numbered 8, after V lost 5 bases and J lost 5 bases. Germline V gene data show CDR1 as SGHTA and CDR2 as FQGNSA. The CDR3 is CASSPGLAGGPMETQYF. CDR3 bases: TGTGCCAGCAGCCCGGGACTAGCGGGGGGGCCTATGGAGACCCAGTACTTC.